These 28 T cell receptor beta chains came from one sample sequenced in a study of cytomegalovirus exposure and HLA in healthy donors. This table comes from immunoSEQ multiplex PCR, and its TCRdb copy is limited to in-frame clones, with some not included. This table holds about 40,000 clones, roughly 93% found once. Sequenced material: PBMCs. The receptors here all came from a woman younger than 30 in good health and CMV-seronegative.

This rearrangement joins TRBV6-5 to TRBJ1-4, with 8 bases aligning to TRBD1. The ends lost 0 bases at V and 13 bases at J; junction bases unmatched: 4. Germline V gene sequence: CDR1 MNHEY, CDR2 SVGAGI. CDR3 length equals 13 residues. The CDR3 reads CASSYSGQGILFF. CDR3 DNA: TGTGCCAGCAGTTACTCCGGACAGGGAATACTGTTTTTT.

The rearrangement links TRBV18 to TRBJ1-4, with TRBD1 as a possible D gene (6 bases). Per the germline V gene, CDR1 is KGHSH and CDR2 is LQKENI. The CDR3 consists of 15 residues. Between the trimmed V and J ends, which lost 3 bases and 4 bases, there was a span of 12 bases. CDR3 loop: CASSPDRGYNEKLFF. CDR3 DNA: TGTGCCAGCTCACCGGACAGAGGGTATAATGAAAAACTGTTTTTT.

This clone was counted once. The chain employs TRBV30 and TRBJ2-7, with D maybe TRBD2 (6 bases). Germline V gene sequence: CDR1 GTSNPN, CDR2 SVGIG (reference sequence). With 4 bases removed from V and 3 bases from J, the gap between germline ends came to 13 bases. The CDR3 has 13 residues. CDR3 amino acids: CAWKNGTGYEQYF. The CDR3 DNA sequence: TGTGCCTGGAAGAACGGGACTGGCTACGAGCAGTACTTC.

This rearrangement joins TRBV28 to TRBJ1-4; D not resolved. The CDR3 sequence is 13 residues long. Trimming stripped 7 bases from V and 4 bases from J, with 10 bases between. The germline CDR1 and CDR2 sequences are MDHEN and SYDVKM. CDR3 amino acids: CASTSGINEKLFF. The CDR3 region has the DNA TGTGCCAGCACTTCCGGGATTAATGAAAAACTGTTTTTT.

The chain's CDR3 is CASSLSGGDSYNEQFF. In DNA form, the CDR3 reads TGTGCCAGCAGCCTTAGCGGGGGGGATTCCTACAATGAGCAGTTCTTC. V and J are TRBV5-4 and TRBJ2-1, with 11 bases that match TRBD2. This CDR3 spans 16 amino acids. Germline loops: CDR1 SGHNT, CDR2 YYREEE (reference sequence). The V and J ends lost 4 bases and 1 base, in that order; junction bases with no gene match: 4.

The V gene is TRBV4-1, the J gene TRBJ1-3, with a tentative D call TRBD1 (6 bases). V lost 5 bases and J lost 4, with 21 bases in between. The germline gives CDR1 MGHRA, CDR2 YSYEKL. CDR3 length equals 17 residues. The CDR3 bases are TGCGCCAGCAGCACGATCGGTCGGGGGGCGAGGGGAAACACCATATATTTT. The encoded protein is CASSTIGRGARGNTIYF.

This chain connects TRBV7-9 to TRBJ2-7; D is ambiguous. V dropped 5 bases and J dropped 4 bases, with 6 bases sitting between them. Germline CDR1 SEHNR, CDR2 FQNEAQ (reference sequence). This CDR3 has 11 amino acids. CDR3 loop: CASSPLYEQYF. In nucleotides, the CDR3 is TGTGCCAGCAGCCCTTTATACGAGCAGTACTTC.

The CDR3 reads CASSLRGRNNSPLHF. The CDR3 region has the DNA TGTGCCAGCAGTTTAAGGGGGCGTAATAATTCACCCCTCCACTTT. The chain uses TRBV28 and TRBJ1-6, with 7 bases aligning to TRBD1. The germline gives CDR1 MDHEN, CDR2 SYDVKM. V dropped 2 bases and J dropped 5; count of bases not matched to a gene: 3. The CDR3 covers 15 residues. The full variable domain, rest sourced from reference TRBV28 and TRBJ1-6, is DVKVTQSSRYLVKRTGEKVFLECVQDMDHENMFWYRQDPGLGLRLIYFSYDVKMKEKGDIPEGYSVSREKKERFSLILESASTNQTSMYLCASSLRGRNNSPLHFGNGTRLTVT.

This clone was seen only a few times. The V call is TRBV6-1, the J call TRBJ2-7; 11 nucleotides match TRBD2. Germline lookup yields CDR1 MNHNS and CDR2 SASEGT. The CDR3 consists of 15 residues. With 7 bases clipped from V and 3 bases from J, the junction kept 8 bases outside the gene matches. CDR3 residues: CASKFGTSGYYEQYF. The CDR3 DNA reads TGTGCCAGCAAGTTCGGGACTAGCGGATACTACGAGCAGTACTTC.

The gene calls are TRBV19 and TRBJ2-1; 7 nucleotides match TRBD2. Germline CDR1 LNHDA, CDR2 SQIVND (reference sequence). This CDR3 contains 16 residues. Trimming at V came to 1 base and at J to 4 bases, leaving 7 bases not matched to a gene. DNA for the CDR3: TGTGCCAGTAGTATAGGGAGTCGAGCGGGATACAATGAGCAGTTCTTC. The encoded protein is CASSIGSRAGYNEQFF.

The rearrangement links TRBV6-5 to TRBJ1-6; no firm D call. The CDR3 sequence is 15 residues long. Germline V lookup: CDR1 MNHEY, CDR2 SVGAGI. With 2 bases removed from V and 6 bases from J, the gap between germline ends came to 11 bases. In nucleotides, the CDR3 is TGTGCCAGCAGTTACAACAGACCGACTAATTCACCCCTCCACTTT. It yields the protein CASSYNRPTNSPLHF.

This chain connects TRBV27 to TRBJ2-7; 9 bases fit TRBD1. The junction had 9 bases not matched to a gene; V was cut back by 6 bases and J by 3 bases. The CDR3 is made up of 15 amino acids. Germline CDR1 is MNHEY and CDR2 is SMNVEV (reference sequence). The CDR3 here is CASSTGTGSNYEQYF. The CDR3 DNA reads TGTGCCAGCAGCACCGGGACAGGGTCCAACTACGAGCAGTACTTC.

The sample holds one count of this clone. The same CDR3 arises from other DNA sequences in this sample as well. The chain uses TRBV5-1 and TRBJ1-1; tentatively, D is TRBD1 (5 bases). Germline CDR1 reads SGHRS; CDR2 reads YFSETQ. The V and J ends lost 0 bases and 0 bases respectively, with 6 bases between them. The CDR3 totals 14 residues. DNA for the CDR3: TGCGCCAGCAGCTTGGGACAGATGAACACTGAAGCTTTCTTT. Encoded protein: CASSLGQMNTEAFF.

This clone is a singleton in its sample. V gene TRBV27 combines with J gene TRBJ2-7; D might be TRBD1 (6 bases). CDR3 size: 12 residues. Looked up from germline, CDR1 is MNHEY and CDR2 is SMNVEV (reference sequence). Between the trimmed V and J ends, which lost 4 bases and 6 bases, there was a span of 10 bases. The CDR3 reads CASSSGASEQYF. CDR3 nucleotides: TGTGCCAGCAGTTCAGGGGCGTCCGAGCAGTACTTC.

This sequence joins TRBV6-1 and TRBJ1-5, with 7 bases fitting TRBD1. V lost 2 bases, J lost 7 bases, and 8 bases stayed unmatched. Germline CDR1 and CDR2: MNHNS and SASEGT. The CDR3 is 15 amino acids. Written as DNA, the CDR3 is TGTGCCAGCAGTGAATCCAGGGGGATATGGCAGCCCCAGCATTTT. Translation: CASSESRGIWQPQHF.

V and J are TRBV7-3 and TRBJ2-1, with D perhaps matching TRBD1 (5 bases). The CDR3 extends over 14 amino acids. CDR1 is SGHTA, CDR2 FQGTGA, per germline. V gave up 4 bases and J gave up 8 bases, with 15 bases separating them. The CDR3 coding sequence is TGTGCCAGCAGCTCGACCTCAGGGAACCATGAGCAGTTCTTC. This sequence encodes CASSSTSGNHEQFF.

Here the CDR3 reads CASSPPGGSSGNTIYF. In DNA, the CDR3 is TGTGCCAGCTCACCACCCGGGGGTTCCTCTGGAAACACCATATATTTT. V usage is TRBV18 and J usage is TRBJ1-3; a weak D match, TRBD1 (5 bases). The V end lost 0 bases, the J end lost 0 bases, and 9 bases lay between the germline ends. This CDR3 contains 16 residues. CDR1 and CDR2 from the germline V gene are KGHSH and LQKENI.

The chain recombines TRBV11-1 with TRBJ2-5; the match to TRBD1 covers 9 bases. This CDR3 is 14 amino acids long. J was trimmed by 5 bases and V by 5 bases; bases with no gene match: 6. Germline V CDR1 and CDR2: SGHAT, FQDESV (reference sequence). The CDR3 is CASSQTGGRETQYF. As DNA, the CDR3 is TGTGCCAGCAGCCAGACAGGGGGTAGGGAGACCCAGTACTTC.

This rearrangement joins TRBV5-8 to TRBJ2-1; TRBD1 matches at 8 bases. V lost 2 bases, J lost 5 bases, and 9 bases stayed unmatched. The germline CDR1 and CDR2 sequences are SGHTS and YDEGEE. The CDR3 runs 16 residues. The CDR3 nucleotides are TGTGCCAGCAGCTTCCTTGACAGGGGAAAGGACAATGAGCAGTTCTTC. Translation: CASSFLDRGKDNEQFF.

The chain uses TRBV19 and TRBJ1-1; 10 bases are shared with TRBD1. Trimming cost V 3 bases and J 8 bases; bases outside gene matches: 3. This CDR3 has 13 amino acids. Per the germline V gene, CDR1 is LNHDA and CDR2 is SQIVND (reference sequence). CDR3: CASSMTGGPEAFF. The CDR3 nucleotides are TGTGCCAGTAGTATGACAGGGGGCCCCGAAGCTTTCTTT.

V and J are TRBV28 and TRBJ1-5; D is perhaps TRBD1 (5 bases). The CDR3 extends over 16 amino acids. Trimming left V 5 bases short and J 6 bases short, with 20 bases between. Germline V gene sequence: CDR1 MDHEN, CDR2 SYDVKM. CDR3 bases: TGTGCCAGCAGTCAATCGACGGCGGGGGGAAGTCAGCCCCAGCATTTT. Protein: CASSQSTAGGSQPQHF.

This clone was detected only once. The rearrangement links TRBV5-8 to TRBJ1-4; 10 bases are a match to TRBD1. Germline lookup yields CDR1 SGHTS and CDR2 YDEGEE. V shed 3 bases and J 7 bases; nucleotides not matched to a gene: 9. The CDR3 covers 16 residues. The CDR3, as DNA: TGTGCCAGCAGCTCCGGGACAGGGGACGGCGGTGAAAAACTGTTTTTT. This sequence encodes CASSSGTGDGGEKLFF. The complete variable domain, with remaining parts taken from reference TRBV5-8 and TRBJ1-4, reads EAGVTQSPTHLIKTRGQQATLRCSPISGHTSVYWYQQALGLGLQFLLWYDEGEERNRGNFPPRFSGRQFPNYSSELNVNALELEDSALYLCASSSGTGDGGEKLFFGSGTQLSVL.

The rearrangement joins TRBV2 to TRBJ2-5, with 7 nucleotides matching TRBD1. V lost 6 bases to trimming and J lost 4 bases; unmatched junction nucleotides: 11. This CDR3 comprises 15 residues. Germline V lookup: CDR1 SNHLY, CDR2 FYNNEI. CDR3 bases: TGTGCCAGCAGGGGTCGACAGGGTGGGTCAGAGACCCAGTACTTC. This gives the protein CASRGRQGGSETQYF. The whole variable domain, remainder taken from reference TRBV2 and TRBJ2-5, is EPEVTQTPSHQVTQMGQEVILRCVPISNHLYFYWYRQILGQKVEFLVSFYNNEISEKSEIFDDQFSVERPDGSNFTLKIRSTKLEDSAMYFCASRGRQGGSETQYFGPGTRLLVL.

The chain recombines TRBV11-2 with TRBJ2-5; 15 bases are a match to TRBD2. The CDR3 spans 19 residues. Germline loops: CDR1 SGHAT, CDR2 FQNNGV. With 5 bases clipped from V and 2 bases from J, the junction kept 12 bases outside the gene matches. CDR3 in amino acids: CASSLGTSGRPGRQETQYF. The CDR3 DNA reads as TGTGCCAGCAGCCTAGGGACTAGCGGGAGGCCGGGTAGGCAAGAGACCCAGTACTTC.

The genes are TRBV18 and TRBJ2-3; 7 bases match TRBD1. The germline gives CDR1 KGHSH, CDR2 LQKENI. V gave up 2 bases and J gave up 1 base; unmatched junction bases: 18. The CDR3 runs to 20 residues. The CDR3 DNA follows: TGTGCCAGCTCACCAACACCCCTGACCGGGACAGTTTTCCGCACAGATACGCAGTATTTT. This gives the protein CASSPTPLTGTVFRTDTQYF.

The chain has TRBV19 and TRBJ1-2; no reliable D call. Trimming left V 5 bases short and J 8 bases short, with 12 bases between. This CDR3 comprises 12 residues. Germline-derived CDR1 and CDR2 are LNHDA and SQIVND (reference sequence). As DNA, the CDR3 is TGTGCCAGTAGTGCCAATCTTCGGGGCTACACCTTC. It encodes CASSANLRGYTF.

The chain links TRBV2 to TRBJ1-5; D is undetermined. V lost 1 base and J lost 7, with 8 bases in between. Germline-derived CDR1 and CDR2 are SNHLY and FYNNEI. The CDR3 runs 13 residues. As DNA, the CDR3 is TGTGCCAGCAGTGAAGGTCCAGGACAGCCCCAGCATTTT. Protein sequence: CASSEGPGQPQHF. Combining the CDR3 with reference TRBV2 and TRBJ1-5 gives the whole variable domain EPEVTQTPSHQVTQMGQEVILRCVPISNHLYFYWYRQILGQKVEFLVSFYNNEISEKSEIFDDQFSVERPDGSNFTLKIRSTKLEDSAMYFCASSEGPGQPQHFGDGTRLSIL.

The rearrangement uses TRBV6-5 and TRBJ2-2; the D is unclear. Germline CDR1 reads MNHEY; CDR2 reads SVGAGI. Trimming shortened V by 0 bases and J by 5 bases, and 10 bases separated the two germline ends. This CDR3 contains 15 residues. The CDR3 loop reads CASSYSDRVTGELFF. Here the CDR3 DNA reads TGTGCCAGCAGTTACTCTGACCGGGTTACCGGGGAGCTGTTTTTT.